The 22 T cell receptor beta chains below all came from one sample that was sequenced in a study. TCRdb processed the RT-PCR reads anew with MiXCR; each CDR3 protein has one entry. The sample holds more than 600,000 distinct CDR3 sequences, 12% to 15% seen once. The sample comprised memory CD4+ T cells from blood. The receptors originated from a female donor in good health, serving as a healthy control.

The chain joins TRBV5-8 to TRBJ2-7, with 10 bases identical to TRBD1. This CDR3 is built from 15 residues. Trimming at V came to 0 bases and at J to 2 bases, leaving 2 bases not matched to a gene. The V gene's germline CDR1 is SGHTS and CDR2 YDEGEE. The DNA of the CDR3 is TGTGCCAGCAGCTTGGTCGGGACAGGGGCCTACGAGCAGTACTTC. Its protein is CASSLVGTGAYEQYF.

This clonotype came up many times. This sequence joins TRBV29-1 and TRBJ2-1; no definite D call. Germline CDR1 and CDR2: SQVTM and ANQGSEA. Trimming left V 7 bases short and J 0 bases short, with 16 bases between. The CDR3 is made up of 15 amino acids. In DNA form, the CDR3 reads TGCAGCGCCGAAGGTCATCTTAGCTCCTACAATGAGCAGTTCTTC. Protein: CSAEGHLSSYNEQFF.

This clonotype showed up just a few times. The chain combines TRBV11-1 with TRBJ1-2, with D possibly being TRBD1 (6 bases). Germline V gene lookup returns CDR1 SGHAT and CDR2 FQDESV (reference sequence). Trimming left V 1 base short and J 4 bases short, with 13 bases between. CDR3 length equals 15 residues. The CDR3 loop reads CASSLGGDTPYGYTF. CDR3 DNA sequence: TGTGCCAGCAGCTTAGGGGGGGACACCCCCTATGGCTACACCTTC.

The table lists this clonotype with a few counts. V is TRBV20-1 and J is TRBJ1-1, with no clear D. V shed 0 bases and J shed 1 base, with 9 bases lying between them. The CDR3 length is 14 residues. From germline, CDR1 is DFQATT and CDR2 SNEGSKA (reference sequence). The CDR3 sequence: CSARDRQRNTEAFF. CDR3 bases: TGCAGTGCTAGAGATCGTCAGAGGAACACTGAAGCTTTCTTT.

The chain uses TRBV4-1 and TRBJ1-2, with 9 bases aligning to TRBD1. Germline V gene sequence: CDR1 MGHRA, CDR2 YSYEKL. Losses at the gene ends were 0 bases for V and 4 bases for J; bases not matched to a gene: 9. The CDR3 consists of 17 residues. CDR3 amino acids: CASSQDLTGGHSYGYTF. The CDR3 DNA sequence: TGCGCCAGCAGCCAAGACCTAACAGGGGGCCATAGCTATGGCTACACCTTC.

J is TRBJ1-6 and V is TRBV5-7; a weak D match, TRBD1 (5 bases). TRBV5-7 is noted as an ORF with a role that remains uncertain. V was trimmed by 3 bases and J by 10 bases, leaving 8 bases between them. This CDR3 comprises 12 residues. Here the CDR3 DNA reads TGTGCCAGCAGCTCAGGGCAGTCACCCCTCCACTTT. Amino acid sequence: CASSSGQSPLHF.

This clonotype has a count of ten or more. This chain joins TRBV5-1 and TRBJ1-1, with D maybe TRBD1 (5 bases). V lost 4 bases and J lost 7, with 11 bases in between. Germline V gives CDR1 SGHRS, CDR2 YFSETQ. The CDR3 totals 12 residues. The CDR3 DNA reads as TGCGCCAGCAGCAACCCCGACAGTGAAGCTTTCTTT. Translated, it gives CASSNPDSEAFF.

This clonotype has more than one count but fewer than ten. The CDR3 nucleotides read TGTGCCAGCAGCCCCGGGACTAGCGGGGGGAGGGAGAAGTTCTTC. Translating it yields CASSPGTSGGREKFF. The chain couples TRBV7-3 to TRBJ2-1; 15 nucleotides agree with TRBD2. V gave up 5 bases and J gave up 14 bases; unmatched junction bases: 10. The CDR3 has 15 residues. CDR1 is SGHTA and CDR2 is FQGTGA in the germline V gene.

In this sample, this clonotype turned up many times. This chain joins TRBV5-1 and TRBJ2-1; perhaps TRBD1 as D (6 bases). The CDR3 extends over 17 amino acids. CDR1 and CDR2 from the germline V gene are SGHRS and YFSETQ. Trimming pared 6 bases from V and 4 bases from J, leaving 23 bases between. The CDR3 protein is CASNRYGQTFVYNEQFF. DNA of the CDR3: TGCGCCAGCAACCGTTACGGACAGACCTTTGTTTACAATGAGCAGTTCTTC.

Ten or more counts support this clonotype. This chain joins TRBV4-1 and TRBJ1-6; D might be TRBD1 (6 bases). Trimming shortened V by 4 bases and J by 3 bases, and 10 bases separated the two germline ends. The V gene's germline CDR1 is MGHRA and CDR2 YSYEKL. The CDR3 is 15 amino acids. CDR3 amino acids: CASSLGQNYNSPLHF. The CDR3 bases are TGCGCCAGCAGCCTCGGACAGAACTATAATTCACCCCTCCACTTT.

The chain joins TRBV9 to TRBJ2-3; TRBD2 aligns across 12 bases. The CDR3 has 17 residues. CDR1 is SGDLS, CDR2 YYNGEE, per germline. The trim removed 3 bases at V and 0 bases at J, leaving 5 bases unmatched. CDR3 sequence reads: CASSEASGRGSTDTQYF. CDR3 nucleotide sequence: TGTGCCAGCAGCGAGGCTAGCGGGAGGGGTAGCACAGATACGCAGTATTTT.

The rearrangement joins TRBV11-2 to TRBJ1-6; D is uncertain. V was shortened by 1 base and J by 7 bases, with 11 bases between the two germline ends. CDR3 length: 15 amino acids. CDR1 SGHAT and CDR2 FQNNGV come from the germline V gene. The CDR3 sequence: CASSLGHRENSPLHF. CDR3 DNA sequence: TGTGCCAGCAGCTTAGGGCATAGGGAGAATTCACCCCTCCACTTT.

This clonotype was observed a handful of times. The chain recombines TRBV7-2 with TRBJ2-3; D perhaps matches TRBD2 (5 bases). V was cut by 3 bases and J by 2 bases, with 9 bases left in between. Looked up from germline, CDR1 is SGHTA and CDR2 is FQGNSA. The CDR3 is 14 residues long. The CDR3 here is CASSFTRTTDTQYF. The CDR3 DNA is TGTGCCAGCAGCTTCACTAGAACCACAGATACGCAGTATTTT.

This clonotype was found a few times. This chain uses TRBV2 with TRBJ1-5; D remains unclear. CDR3 size: 13 residues. Germline-derived CDR1 and CDR2 are SNHLY and FYNNEI. Trimming left V 8 bases short and J 2 bases short, with 10 bases between. The CDR3 DNA sequence: TGTGCCAGCCGGGTTATGGGCAATCAGCCCCAGCATTTT. It yields the protein CASRVMGNQPQHF.

CDR3: CASSFELAGGCTDTQYF. The CDR3 DNA is TGTGCCAGCAGCTTTGAGCTAGCGGGAGGTTGTACAGATACGCAGTATTTT. The chain recombines TRBV12-1 with TRBJ2-3; TRBD2 is the table's D call and was not checked against the DNA. TRBV12-1 corresponds to a pseudogene. The CDR3 totals 17 residues.

This chain links TRBV11-2 with TRBJ2-3; D not certain. Germline CDR1 is SGHAT and CDR2 is FQNNGV. The CDR3 sequence is 13 residues long. With 8 bases removed from V and 4 bases from J, the gap between germline ends came to 13 bases. The CDR3 loop reads CASSDPPPDTQYF. DNA for the CDR3: TGTGCCAGCTCGGACCCTCCACCAGATACGCAGTATTTT.

The chain joins TRBV6-1 to TRBJ2-7; 9 bases line up with TRBD1. V lost 6 bases, J lost 4 bases, and 16 bases stayed unmatched. CDR3 length equals 17 residues. Looked up from germline, CDR1 is MNHNS and CDR2 is SASEGT. The CDR3: CASSGTGLSPIPYEQYF. CDR3 nucleotides: TGTGCCAGCAGCGGGACAGGGCTCTCGCCTATTCCTTACGAGCAGTACTTC.

The chain uses TRBV9 and TRBJ1-2, with TRBD1 matching over 7 bases. CDR3 size: 14 residues. The J segment lost 4 bases and the V segment lost 3 bases, leaving 6 bases of the junction unmatched. Germline V gene data show CDR1 as SGDLS and CDR2 as YYNGEE. CDR3 protein: CASSAGTELYGYTF. The CDR3 region has the DNA TGTGCCAGCAGCGCCGGGACAGAACTCTATGGCTACACCTTC.

At least ten counts were recorded for this clonotype. V is TRBV11-1 and J is TRBJ2-1, with D maybe TRBD2 (6 bases). Trimming took off 3 bases at V and 4 bases at J, with 13 bases between the two ends. The CDR3 runs 15 residues. The germline V gene encodes CDR1 SGHAT and CDR2 FQDESV (reference sequence). The CDR3 coding sequence is TGTGCCAGCAGCTTCGATAACGGGGGATACAATGAGCAGTTCTTC. Protein product: CASSFDNGGYNEQFF.

This clonotype was recorded a few times. The CDR3 region is CASSHPGQEENIQYF. The CDR3 coding sequence is TGCGCCAGCAGCCATCCGGGACAGGAGGAAAACATTCAGTACTTC. The rearrangement joins TRBV4-1 to TRBJ2-4; 8 bases fit TRBD1. The V gene end was trimmed by 3 bases and the J gene end by 5 bases; junction bases not matched to a gene: 6. CDR1 and CDR2 (germline): MGHRA, YSYEKL. This CDR3 region has 15 residues.

This clonotype was seen many times. The chain carries TRBV4-1 and TRBJ1-6; D perhaps matches TRBD1 (5 bases). Germline V gene sequence: CDR1 MGHRA, CDR2 YSYEKL. V was clipped by 3 bases and J by 10 bases, with 22 bases between them. The CDR3 is 17 amino acids. CDR3 amino acids: CASSQPDRGSWGSPLHF. The DNA of the CDR3 is TGCGCCAGCAGCCAGCCAGACCGGGGGAGTTGGGGATCACCCCTCCACTTT.

This clonotype was seen a handful of times. The genes are TRBV20-1 and TRBJ2-5; the D gene is possibly TRBD2 (7 bases). V was pared by 6 bases and J by 5 bases, with 22 bases between. From germline, CDR1 is DFQATT and CDR2 SNEGSKA (reference sequence). The CDR3 totals 15 residues. DNA for the CDR3: TGCAGTGCCCGGAGGGGGGAGGGAAATCTGGAGACCCAGTACTTC. Protein sequence: CSARRGEGNLETQYF.